The 10 T cell receptor beta chains presented below share a single source sample, sequenced in a study of T cells in Graves' hyperthyroidism and ophthalmopathy. Researchers amplified the TCR beta CDR3 regions from RNA transcripts. HTBI primers were the set used in a first-round RT-PCR of the TCR CDR3. MiXCR, applied by TCRdb to the multiplex PCR reads, yields one record per CDR3 protein. The table lists about 400,000 distinct CDR3 sequences, roughly an eighth of them singletons, with about 5% in the top ten. Sequencing was carried out using blood. The receptors were gathered from a woman between 18 and 29 years old with Graves' hyperthyroidism.

The chain recombines TRBV10-1 with TRBJ2-5, with D possibly TRBD2 on 6 matching bases. The CDR3 spans 13 residues. Trimming removed 10 bases from V and 3 bases from J, with 15 bases in between. The germline CDR1 and CDR2 sequences are WNHNN and SYGVQD (reference sequence). The CDR3 protein is CANAGTLEETQYF. The CDR3 bases are TGCGCCAATGCCGGGACTTTGGAAGAGACCCAGTACTTC.

J is TRBJ2-2 and V is TRBV14, with no clear D. Germline V CDR1 and CDR2: SGHDN, FVKESK. The length of the CDR3 is 15 residues. The V and J ends lost 0 bases and 6 bases respectively, with 11 bases between them. CDR3 region: CASSQDLRRSGELFF. DNA of the CDR3: TGTGCCAGCAGCCAAGATCTACGTAGATCCGGGGAGCTGTTTTTT.

This clonotype was observed many times. This chain connects TRBV27 to TRBJ2-7; D gene uncertain. This CDR3 region has 13 residues. CDR1 and CDR2 from the germline V gene are MNHEY and SMNVEV (reference sequence). The ends were cut back, 2 bases at V and 5 bases at J, with 10 bases in the middle. The CDR3 here is CASSLGKTHEQYF. CDR3 nucleotide sequence: TGTGCCAGCAGTTTAGGCAAGACTCACGAGCAGTACTTC.

This clonotype came up many times. This sequence joins TRBV7-9 and TRBJ2-1; 7 bases match TRBD1. Trimming cost V 4 bases and J 3 bases; bases outside gene matches: 15. CDR1 and CDR2 from the germline V gene are SEHNR and FQNEAQ (reference sequence). The CDR3 consists of 18 residues. The CDR3 DNA reads TGTGCCAGCAGCTCGGAAAAAGGGTCCCGGGACAGCTACAATGAGCAGTTCTTC. This codes for CASSSEKGSRDSYNEQFF.

This clonotype showed up many times. This rearrangement joins TRBV5-1 to TRBJ2-1, with a weak D call TRBD2 (5 bases). Between the trimmed V and J ends, which lost 4 bases and 4 bases, there was a span of 15 bases. This CDR3 spans 15 amino acids. CDR1 and CDR2 (germline): SGHRS, YFSETQ. The CDR3: CASSPDGENYNEQFF. CDR3 nucleotide sequence: TGCGCCAGCAGCCCAGACGGGGAAAATTACAATGAGCAGTTCTTC.

In this sample, this clonotype turned up many times. The CDR3 loop reads CASRGQGPDTQYF. CDR3 coding DNA: TGTGCCAGCAGGGGTCAGGGTCCAGATACGCAGTATTTT. The genes are TRBV12-3 or TRBV12-4 and TRBJ2-3; possible D gene TRBD1, 5 bases. The V end was cut by 6 bases, the J end by 4 bases, with 11 bases between. The CDR3 covers 13 residues.

The chain couples TRBV29-1 to TRBJ2-6; D remains unclear. The CDR3 length is 14 residues. CDR1 SQVTM and CDR2 ANQGSEA come from the germline V gene. Trimming pared 3 bases from V and 0 bases from J, leaving 6 bases between. The CDR3 region is CSVEDGSGANVLTF. The DNA for the CDR3 is TGCAGCGTTGAGGATGGCTCTGGGGCCAACGTCCTGACTTTC.

This chain uses TRBV28 with TRBJ1-6; 7 bases agree with TRBD1. CDR1 is MDHEN and CDR2 is SYDVKM in the germline V gene. CDR3 length: 14 residues. The J segment lost 8 bases and the V segment lost 2 bases, leaving 3 bases of the junction unmatched. CDR3 DNA sequence: TGTGCCAGCAGTTTAGAACAGGGGTATTCACCCCTCCACTTT. It translates to CASSLEQGYSPLHF.

There are many counts of this clonotype. The chain joins TRBV2 to TRBJ1-5; 7 bases align to TRBD1. The V segment lost 4 bases and the J segment 1 base; nucleotides outside the gene matches: 4. The CDR3 runs to 15 residues. Germline CDR1 is SNHLY and CDR2 is FYNNEI. The CDR3 loop reads CASSGEGGSNQPQHF. CDR3 coding DNA: TGTGCCAGCAGTGGTGAAGGGGGCAGCAATCAGCCCCAGCATTTT.

On this clonotype itself: Being one base from a much bigger clone, this may be a read error. V is TRBV29-1 and J is TRBJ2-7; D might be TRBD2 (5 bases). CDR1 and CDR2 (germline): SQVTM, ANQGSEA. This CDR3 contains 12 residues. CDR3 protein: CSVGKRGYEQCF. The CDR3 DNA is TGCAGCGTCGGGAAACGCGGCTACGAGCAGTGCTTC.